This TCR beta chain emerged from a study of OX40 agonist ivuxolimab in advanced cancers. Only in-frame clones appear in the TCRdb table, and some are missing; sequencing was by immunoSEQ multiplex PCR. The sample carries more than 65,000 clones, approximately 84% recorded once. V was pared by 0 bases and J by 9 bases, with 12 bases of the junction left unmatched. CDR1 is SGHRS and CDR2 is YFSETQ in the germline V gene. This CDR3 comprises 18 residues. The sample in question was CD4+ or CD8+ T cells sorted from blood, obtained in a trial of the OX40 agonist ivuxolimab. This sequence originates from an adult with an advanced solid tumor such as melanoma, head and neck, liver or kidney cancer. The chain recombines TRBV5-1 with TRBJ2-1; 13 nucleotides align to TRBD2. CDR3 sequence: CASSLASGGLAGSREQFF. The CDR3 coding sequence is TGCGCCAGCAGCTTGGCCTCTGGGGGACTAGCGGGGTCCCGTGAGCAGTTCTTC.